The 19 T cell receptor beta chains reported below all come from one sample, sequenced in a study of blood T cell repertoires in COVID-19. The data were produced by immunoSEQ multiplex PCR, yet TCRdb's version contains in-frame clones alone and is incomplete. The table lists about 200,000 clones, 85% to 90% of them singletons. Sequencing input: peripheral blood. These receptor sequences come from an elderly man with acute or convalescent COVID-19.

Note on this clone: Other DNA sequences in this specimen translate into the identical CDR3. The chain employs TRBV19 and TRBJ1-2; 7 bases fit TRBD1. V gave up 10 bases and J gave up 5 bases; unmatched junction bases: 4. CDR1 is LNHDA and CDR2 is SQIVND in the germline V gene (reference sequence). This CDR3 spans 11 amino acids. The CDR3 here is CATGGFYGYTF. The CDR3 nucleotides are TGTGCCACAGGGGGATTTTATGGCTACACCTTC.

The rearrangement joins TRBV6-1 to TRBJ2-7; tentative D call: TRBD1 (6 bases). This CDR3 is 13 amino acids long. Trimming removed 3 bases at V and 3 bases at J, with 9 bases between. The V gene's germline CDR1 is MNHNS and CDR2 SASEGT. CDR3 loop: CASSDQGGYEQYV. In nucleotides, the CDR3 is TGTGCCAGCAGTGATCAAGGGGGCTACGAGCAGTACGTC.

V and J are TRBV11-2 and TRBJ2-5; tentative D call: TRBD2 (6 bases). Germline CDR1 reads SGHAT; CDR2 reads FQNNGV. This CDR3 contains 16 residues. Between the trimmed V and J ends, which lost 2 bases and 2 bases, there was a span of 15 bases. The CDR3 spells CASSLNPAAGQETQYF. For the CDR3, the DNA is TGTGCCAGCAGCTTAAATCCCGCTGCGGGGCAAGAGACCCAGTACTTC. The full variable domain, in which reference TRBV11-2 and TRBJ2-5 provide the parts outside the CDR3, is EAGVAQSPRYKIIEKRQSVAFWCNPISGHATLYWYQQILGQGPKLLIQFQNNGVVDDSQLPKDRFSAERLKGVDSTLKIQPAKLEDSAVYLCASSLNPAAGQETQYFGPGTRLLVL.

This clone was observed a few times. The chain is built from TRBV18 and TRBJ2-7; D is possibly TRBD1 (5 bases). CDR3 length: 15 residues. V was trimmed by 3 bases and J by 0 bases, leaving 12 bases between them. The germline V gene has CDR1 KGHSH and CDR2 LQKENI. DNA for the CDR3: TGTGCCAGCTCACCCTCAGGGTGGGCCTCCTACGAGCAGTACTTC. Its protein product is CASSPSGWASYEQYF.

The V call is TRBV2, the J call TRBJ2-2; 10 bases line up with TRBD1. The CDR3 is made up of 14 amino acids. Germline lookup yields CDR1 SNHLY and CDR2 FYNNEI. V lost 7 bases, J lost 7 bases, and 6 bases stayed unmatched. CDR3 nucleotide sequence: TGTGCCAGCAAGGGACAGGGGTTTCGCGGGGAGCTGTTTTTT. It translates to CASKGQGFRGELFF.

CDR3 nucleotide sequence: TGTGCCACCAGTGTTGGGACTAGCGGGAAGGATGAGCAGTTCTTC. Amino acids: CATSVGTSGKDEQFF. The V call is TRBV24-1, the J call TRBJ2-1; 13 nucleotides align to TRBD2. There are 15 residues in the CDR3. Losses at the gene ends were 5 bases for V and 8 bases for J; bases not matched to a gene: 5. Germline V CDR1 and CDR2: KGHDR, SFDVKD.

The J gene is TRBJ1-5, the V gene TRBV19; a possible D gene is TRBD1 (5 bases). V was clipped by 3 bases and J by 11 bases, with 17 bases between them. The CDR3 loop spans 14 amino acids. The germline gives CDR1 LNHDA, CDR2 SQIVND (reference sequence). This CDR3 is CASSMGEVPGSQHF. Written as DNA, the CDR3 is TGTGCCAGTAGTATGGGGGAGGTGCCCGGGTCCCAGCATTTT.

The chain is built from TRBV7-8 and TRBJ2-5, with 8 bases fitting TRBD2. Germline values: CDR1 SGHVS, CDR2 FQNEAQ. With 5 bases clipped from V and 5 bases from J, the junction kept 13 bases outside the gene matches. The CDR3 contains 16 residues. The CDR3 sequence is CASSPSSGAHRETQYF. In DNA form, the CDR3 reads TGTGCCAGCAGCCCCAGTAGCGGGGCCCATAGGGAGACCCAGTACTTC.

The genes are TRBV5-4 and TRBJ2-6; 7 bases align to TRBD1. The CDR3 has 16 amino acids. Losses at the gene ends were 4 bases for V and 0 bases for J; bases not matched to a gene: 4. In germline, CDR1 is SGHNT, CDR2 YYREEE (reference sequence). As DNA, the CDR3 is TGTGCCAGCAGCAGAGGGGGCATCTCTGGGGCCAACGTCCTGACTTTC. Encoded protein: CASSRGGISGANVLTF.

This clone has just a few counts. The identical CDR3 is also encoded by other nucleotide sequences in the sample. The gene calls are TRBV11-3 and TRBJ2-7; possibly TRBD1 for D (6 bases). The germline CDR1 and CDR2 sequences are SGHNT and YENEEA. The CDR3 is 12 amino acids. Trimming took 5 bases from V and 5 from J, leaving 10 bases between them. Here the CDR3 DNA reads TGTGCCAGCAGCCCCGCAGGGGACGAGCAGTACTTC. The encoded protein is CASSPAGDEQYF. The full variable domain, with the rest looked up from reference TRBV11-3 and TRBJ2-7, is EAGVVQSPRYKIIEKKQPVAFWCNPISGHNTLYWYLQNLGQGPELLIRYENEEAVDDSQLPKDRFSAERLKGVDSTLKIQPAELGDSAVYLCASSPAGDEQYFGPGTRLTVT.

The rearrangement joins TRBV10-1 to TRBJ2-7; D may be TRBD1 (5 bases). CDR1 and CDR2 from the germline V gene are WNHNN and SYGVQD (reference sequence). V was clipped by 6 bases and J by 0 bases, with 18 bases between them. The CDR3 is 16 amino acids. The CDR3 reads CASRWIGQGLSYEQYV. The CDR3 nucleotides read TGCGCCAGCAGATGGATCGGCCAGGGCCTCTCCTACGAGCAGTACGTC.

The chain employs TRBV2 and TRBJ2-1; 7 bases match TRBD1. The germline CDR1 and CDR2 sequences are SNHLY and FYNNEI. After removal of 6 bases from V and 4 bases from J, the junction contained 6 bases not matched to a gene. The CDR3 extends over 14 amino acids. In DNA, the CDR3 is TGTGCCAGCAGGGGACCGGGACAGTACAATGAGCAGTTCTTC. It codes for CASRGPGQYNEQFF.

This chain connects TRBV7-9 to TRBJ2-2; D call uncertain. The germline CDR1 and CDR2 sequences are SEHNR and FQNEAQ (reference sequence). CDR3 length: 13 residues. Deletions cut 4 bases from V and 5 bases from J, with 8 bases between. In nucleotides, the CDR3 is TGTGCCAGCAGCTCCCGGTGGACCGGGGAGCTGTTTTTT. Its translation: CASSSRWTGELFF.

The genes are TRBV7-9 and TRBJ1-1; D remains unclear. V lost 1 base and J lost 1, with 4 bases in between. Germline-derived CDR1 and CDR2 are SEHNR and FQNEAQ (reference sequence). There are 13 residues in the CDR3. The CDR3 is CASSLEQNTEAFF. CDR3 DNA sequence: TGTGCCAGCAGCTTAGAACAGAACACTGAAGCTTTCTTT.

The chain is built from TRBV18 and TRBJ1-5; D perhaps matches TRBD1 (6 bases). The CDR3 is 17 amino acids. The ends were cut back, 2 bases at V and 2 bases at J, with 16 bases in the middle. The germline V gene encodes CDR1 KGHSH and CDR2 LQKENI. The CDR3 DNA sequence: TGTGCCAGCTCACCAAATAGTCCGGCAGGGGGCAATCAGCCCCAGCATTTT. Protein: CASSPNSPAGGNQPQHF.

This chain links TRBV5-1 with TRBJ2-3; 9 nucleotides agree with TRBD1. The V segment lost 0 bases and the J segment 1 base; nucleotides outside the gene matches: 3. The CDR3 loop spans 16 amino acids. The V gene's germline CDR1 is SGHRS and CDR2 YFSETQ. This CDR3 is CASSLGTGGRTDTQYF. The CDR3 region has the DNA TGCGCCAGCAGCTTGGGTACAGGGGGCCGCACAGATACGCAGTATTTT.

The chain carries TRBV10-2 and TRBJ2-1; a weak D match, TRBD1 (6 bases). Per the germline V gene, CDR1 is WSHSY and CDR2 is SAAADI. V was cut by 0 bases and J by 1 base, with 10 bases left in between. The CDR3 runs to 16 residues. Here the CDR3 DNA reads TGCGCCAGCAGTGAGTCCGTGGGACATTCCTACAATGAGCAGTTCTTC. It encodes CASSESVGHSYNEQFF.

The chain carries TRBV5-1 and TRBJ2-2, with 7 bases matching TRBD2. Germline trimming cut 3 bases from V and 4 bases from J; bases unmatched to any gene: 6. The V gene's germline CDR1 is SGHRS and CDR2 YFSETQ. The CDR3 sequence is 15 residues long. The CDR3 is CASSWDYGSTGELFF. As DNA, the CDR3 is TGCGCCAGCAGCTGGGACTACGGAAGCACCGGGGAGCTGTTTTTT. The variable domain in full, with the rest retrieved from reference TRBV5-1 and TRBJ2-2, is KAGVTQTPRYLIKTRGQQVTLSCSPISGHRSVSWYQQTPGQGLQFLFEYFSETQRNKGNFPGRFSGRQFSNSRSEMNVSTLELGDSALYLCASSWDYGSTGELFFGEGSRLTVL.

This rearrangement joins TRBV11-3 to TRBJ2-6; unclear D gene. CDR3 length: 17 amino acids. V lost 1 base and J lost 11, with 21 bases in between. CDR1 and CDR2 from the germline V gene are SGHNT and YENEEA. As DNA, the CDR3 is TGTGCCAGCAGCTTAGGGGTGTGGCAGCAACGGGTAGACGTCCTGACTTTC. It yields the protein CASSLGVWQQRVDVLTF. Using reference TRBV11-3 and TRBJ2-6 for the parts outside the CDR3, the full variable domain is EAGVVQSPRYKIIEKKQPVAFWCNPISGHNTLYWYLQNLGQGPELLIRYENEEAVDDSQLPKDRFSAERLKGVDSTLKIQPAELGDSAVYLCASSLGVWQQRVDVLTFGAGSRLTVL.